The entry that follows covers one TCR beta chain sequence. Antigen specificity is unknown. At one of its ends the junction is not consistent with the germline gene, which may arise from a read error. This entry is derived from a study of CD8 T cells in ankylosing spondylitis. Study-level results: Disease-linked clones displayed a CD8+ phenotype and appeared relatively rarely in peripheral blood. It was reported that disease-linked clones were significantly enriched in matched ankylosing spondylitis synovial fluid.

The germline V gene encodes CDR1 MGHRA and CDR2 YSYEKL. The CDR3 runs 17 residues. One entry per CDR3 protein, called by TCRdb with MiXCR from the 5' RACE reads. The sample carries 150,000 to 200,000 distinct CDR3 sequences, roughly 20% recorded once. V gene TRBV4-1 combines with J gene TRBJ2-3; the D call may be TRBD1 or TRBD2 (7 bases each). Sequences were obtained from blood, either unsorted or a sorted T cell fraction (not recorded which). The receptor was derived from a male donor between 5 and 29 years old with ankylosing spondylitis or in good health (not recorded which). CDR3 in amino acids: CASCQDLTGRDTDTQYF. CDR3 bases: TGCGCCAGCTGCCAAGATTTGACAGGGAGGGACACAGATACGCAGTATTTT.